One sample yielded the 19 T cell receptor beta chains listed below, sequenced in a study of beta chain features in type 1 diabetes. Every isolated RNA sample was fully reverse transcribed, so sequencing captured expressed TCRB transcripts. Produced via immunoSEQ multiplex PCR; TCRdb's table is partial and in-frame only. The sample holds 30,000 to 40,000 clones, around 60% seen once. The sample taken for sequencing was Tregs from blood. The receptors shown here come from a woman aged 25 to 39 in good health.

The V gene is TRBV5-4, the J gene TRBJ2-1, with 7 bases fitting TRBD1. J gave up 0 bases and V 3 bases, and 3 bases lay outside the gene matches. The CDR3 spans 15 residues. Germline loops: CDR1 SGHNT, CDR2 YYREEE (reference sequence). CDR3 sequence (DNA): TGTGCCAGCAGCTCGGGACAGTCCTCCTACAATGAGCAGTTCTTC. Translated, it gives CASSSGQSSYNEQFF.

V and J are TRBV18 and TRBJ2-5; 14 bases agree with TRBD2. Gene TRBJ2-7 matches the end of the DNA better, so the J call may be wrong. Germline loops: CDR1 KGHSH, CDR2 LQKENI. The CDR3 loop spans 13 amino acids. The CDR3 reads CASYGLAGGEQYF. The CDR3 region has the DNA TGTGCCAGCTACGGACTAGCGGGAGGCGAGCAGTACTTC.

The chain combines TRBV18 with TRBJ2-5, with D possibly being TRBD1 (6 bases). This CDR3 spans 15 amino acids. Trimming removed 3 bases from V and 4 bases from J, with 15 bases in between. Germline V CDR1 and CDR2: KGHSH, LQKENI. For the CDR3, the DNA is TGTGCCAGCTCACCTCCGCTACAGGGTGGAGAGACCCAGTACTTC. It specifies CASSPPLQGGETQYF.

This rearrangement joins TRBV7-9 to TRBJ2-2; 9 bases fit TRBD2. This CDR3 is 16 amino acids long. The trim removed 6 bases at V and 0 bases at J, leaving 5 bases unmatched. CDR1 is SEHNR, CDR2 FQNEAQ, per germline (reference sequence). The DNA for the CDR3 is TGTGCCAGCAGTCGGCCTAGCGGGGCGAACACCGGGGAGCTGTTTTTT. Translated, it gives CASSRPSGANTGELFF.

This chain connects TRBV7-2 to TRBJ2-7; a possible D gene is TRBD1 (5 bases). Germline CDR1 SGHTA, CDR2 FQGNSA. Deletions cut 5 bases from V and 3 bases from J, with 14 bases between. This CDR3 is 14 amino acids long. The CDR3 is CASSPHGQVYEQYF. The CDR3 bases are TGTGCCAGCAGCCCCCATGGACAAGTCTACGAGCAGTACTTC. Looking up the rest from reference TRBV7-2 and TRBJ2-7 gives the full variable domain: GAGVSQSPSNKVTEKGKDVELRCDPISGHTALYWYRQSLGQGLEFLIYFQGNSAPDKSGLPSDRFSAERTGGSVSTLTIQRTQQEDSAVYLCASSPHGQVYEQYFGPGTRLTVT.

The rearrangement uses TRBV5-1 and TRBJ2-1; 9 bases are shared with TRBD2. Per germline, CDR1 SGHRS and CDR2 YFSETQ. The junction had 5 bases not matched to a gene; V was cut back by 2 bases and J by 5 bases. The CDR3 sequence is 15 residues long. As DNA, the CDR3 is TGCGCCAGCAGCTTCGGGGCTAGCGGGAACAATGAGCAGTTCTTC. This sequence encodes CASSFGASGNNEQFF.

This clone was recorded a few times. The chain combines TRBV7-9 with TRBJ2-1; 9 bases agree with TRBD2. Germline loops: CDR1 SEHNR, CDR2 FQNEAQ (reference sequence). The CDR3 extends over 16 amino acids. J was trimmed by 2 bases and V by 5 bases; bases with no gene match: 7. The CDR3: CASSPLAGSTYNEQFF. CDR3 in DNA: TGTGCCAGCAGCCCCCTAGCGGGAAGTACCTACAATGAGCAGTTCTTC.

The J gene is TRBJ1-1, the V gene TRBV6-6; D possibly corresponds to TRBD1 (6 bases). The V gene lost 4 bases and the J gene lost 1 base, with 7 bases spanning the gap. In germline, CDR1 is MNHNY, CDR2 SVGAGI (reference sequence). There are 13 residues in the CDR3. The CDR3 protein is CASSSTGNTEAFF. The CDR3 DNA follows: TGTGCCAGCAGTTCGACAGGGAACACTGAAGCTTTCTTT.

The V call is TRBV7-9, the J call TRBJ2-7, with 13 bases aligning to TRBD2. This CDR3 has 19 amino acids. Germline values: CDR1 SEHNR, CDR2 FQNEAQ (reference sequence). The J segment lost 3 bases and the V segment lost 5 bases, leaving 16 bases of the junction unmatched. CDR3 sequence: CASSKQPGLAGSRRYEQYF. The CDR3 region has the DNA TGTGCCAGCAGCAAACAACCGGGACTAGCGGGAAGCCGCCGCTACGAGCAGTACTTC.

V is TRBV7-2 and J is TRBJ2-1; 9 bases are a match to TRBD2. The CDR3 loop spans 16 amino acids. With V trimmed by 1 base and J by 7 bases, 8 bases remained unmatched. Germline lookup yields CDR1 SGHTA and CDR2 FQGNSA. As DNA, the CDR3 is TGTGCCAGCAGCTTAGGTCCTAGCGGGATGGTTAATGAGCAGTTCTTC. It encodes CASSLGPSGMVNEQFF.

Of note for this clone: The same CDR3 can be traced to other DNA sequences in this sample. CDR3 sequence: CASSLEVAGGYEQYF. Written as DNA, the CDR3 is TGTGCCAGCAGCTTAGAGGTAGCGGGAGGCTACGAGCAGTACTTC. This chain uses TRBV7-9 with TRBJ2-7; 10 bases agree with TRBD2. V trimming: 1 base; J trimming: 3 bases; junction bases outside the gene matches: 3. The CDR3 totals 15 residues. The V gene's germline CDR1 is SEHNR and CDR2 FQNEAQ (reference sequence).

In this sample, this clone turned up a few times. The rearrangement uses TRBV29-1 and TRBJ2-7; D not certain. V dropped 7 bases and J dropped 2 bases, with 9 bases sitting between them. CDR3 length: 11 amino acids. CDR1 SQVTM and CDR2 ANQGSEA come from the germline V gene. The CDR3 sequence is CSASETYEQYF. CDR3 coding DNA: TGCAGCGCCTCGGAGACCTACGAGCAGTACTTC.

In this sample, this clone turned up a few times. This chain uses TRBV4-2 with TRBJ2-2; TRBD1 agrees at 10 bases. The germline V gene has CDR1 LGHNA and CDR2 YNFKEQ. The CDR3 is 15 amino acids. The J segment lost 7 bases and the V segment lost 4 bases, leaving 6 bases of the junction unmatched. The CDR3 region has the DNA TGTGCCAGCAGCCCGGGGACAGGGGTATTCGGGGAGCTGTTTTTT. Translating gives CASSPGTGVFGELFF.

This chain joins TRBV7-2 and TRBJ2-1, with D possibly matching TRBD1 (6 bases). This CDR3 contains 17 residues. Deletions cut 2 bases from V and 6 bases from J, with 20 bases between. From germline, CDR1 is SGHTA and CDR2 FQGNSA. The CDR3 nucleotides are TGTGCCAGCAGCTTAAAATTCGACCAGTTAGGGGGCAATGAGCAGTTCTTC. Translation gives CASSLKFDQLGGNEQFF.

Written as DNA, the CDR3 is TGTGCCAGTAGTCGACCGGGACACATAGAAAAACTGTTTTTT. Translation gives CASSRPGHIEKLFF. V is TRBV19 and J is TRBJ1-4, with D possibly TRBD1 on 6 matching bases. Trimming left V 5 bases short and J 8 bases short, with 15 bases between. The CDR3 is made up of 14 amino acids. CDR1 is LNHDA, CDR2 SQIVND, per germline (reference sequence).

The V call is TRBV5-1, the J call TRBJ2-2; D may be TRBD1 (5 bases). The CDR3 runs 13 residues. The germline V gene has CDR1 SGHRS and CDR2 YFSETQ. Trimming left V 5 bases short and J 6 bases short, with 11 bases between. The CDR3, as DNA: TGCGCCAGCAGACAGAGGACATCCGGGGAGCTGTTTTTT. As protein: CASRQRTSGELFF.

There are a few counts of this clone. The J gene is TRBJ2-1, the V gene TRBV7-2, with 7 bases matching TRBD2. The germline V gene encodes CDR1 SGHTA and CDR2 FQGNSA. V lost 1 base to trimming and J lost 6 bases; unmatched junction nucleotides: 12. The CDR3 is 17 amino acids. CDR3 DNA sequence: TGTGCCAGCAGCTTAGTAGGGACGGGAGGTGGTGGCAATGAGCAGTTCTTC. The encoded protein is CASSLVGTGGGGNEQFF.

This chain links TRBV5-1 with TRBJ2-7; a possible D gene is TRBD1 (6 bases). Trimming took 3 bases from V and 7 from J, leaving 20 bases between them. The CDR3 runs 15 residues. Germline-derived CDR1 and CDR2 are SGHRS and YFSETQ. This CDR3 is CASSWGPSSPTEQYF. The CDR3 DNA follows: TGCGCCAGCAGCTGGGGGCCTAGCAGCCCCACAGAGCAGTACTTC.

The count of this clone is one. This rearrangement joins TRBV5-5 to TRBJ1-5, with D hard to call. Germline loops: CDR1 SGHKS, CDR2 YYEKEE (reference sequence). This CDR3 region has 13 residues. The V end was cut by 0 bases, the J end by 4 bases, with 5 bases between. Written as DNA, the CDR3 is TGTGCCAGCAGCTTGGCCGGGAATCAGCCCCAGCATTTT. Protein product: CASSLAGNQPQHF. Complete variable domain (other parts from reference TRBV5-5 and TRBJ1-5): DAGVTQSPTHLIKTRGQQVTLRCSPISGHKSVSWYQQVLGQGPQFIFQYYEKEERGRGNFPDRFSARQFPNYSSELNVNALLLGDSALYLCASSLAGNQPQHFGDGTRLSIL.